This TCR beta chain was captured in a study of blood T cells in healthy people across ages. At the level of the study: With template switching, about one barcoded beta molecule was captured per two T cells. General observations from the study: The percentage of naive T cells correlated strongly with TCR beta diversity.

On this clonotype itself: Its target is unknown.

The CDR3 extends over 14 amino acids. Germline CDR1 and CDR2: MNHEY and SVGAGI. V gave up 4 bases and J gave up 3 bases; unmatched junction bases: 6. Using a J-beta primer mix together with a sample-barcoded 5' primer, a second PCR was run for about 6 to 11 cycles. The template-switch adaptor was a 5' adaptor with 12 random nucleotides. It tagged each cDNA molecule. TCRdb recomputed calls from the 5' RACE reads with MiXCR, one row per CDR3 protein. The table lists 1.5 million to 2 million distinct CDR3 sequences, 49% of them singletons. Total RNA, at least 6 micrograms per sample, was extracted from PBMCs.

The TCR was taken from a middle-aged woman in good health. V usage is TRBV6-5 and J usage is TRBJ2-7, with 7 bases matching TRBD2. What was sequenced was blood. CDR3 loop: CASSSGTILYEQYF. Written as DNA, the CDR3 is TGTGCCAGCAGTTCCGGGACTATTCTCTACGAGCAGTACTTC.